This T cell receptor beta chain was recovered during a study of metastatic and nonmetastatic thyroid tumors. Across the whole study: From malignant and benign thyroid patients, repertoires in blood and in tumor or nodule tissue were compared. Whole-study results and caveats: Malignant thyroid tumors reportedly exceeded benign nodules significantly in TCR beta diversity, with the difference appearing in blood and tumor.

Prior to thyroid surgery, none of the patients had received any treatment. In the authors' methods: For papillary thyroid cancer, a distant-metastasis classifier was constructed from CDR3 differences observed across clinicopathological groups. TCRdb re-called clones via MiXCR from the PCR reads. The V and J calls follow TCRdb's processing rather than the paper's. The data contain more than 8,500 clones, 11% of them singletons. This clone appeared many times. The antigen is unknown. V lost 4 bases to trimming and J lost 2 bases, with 3 bases between them. Germline V gives CDR1 LGHDT, CDR2 YNNKEL (reference sequence). The CDR3 contains 13 residues.

Material: tumor tissue. V is TRBV3-1 and J is TRBJ2-6; D remains ambiguous. This clonotype was sampled from a female donor with papillary thyroid cancer or a benign thyroid nodule (not recorded which). Some clones in this sample may be carry-over from other donors' samples. The CDR3 DNA reads TGTGCCAGCAGCCGGACTGGGGCCAACGTCCTGACTTTC. It codes for CASSRTGANVLTF.